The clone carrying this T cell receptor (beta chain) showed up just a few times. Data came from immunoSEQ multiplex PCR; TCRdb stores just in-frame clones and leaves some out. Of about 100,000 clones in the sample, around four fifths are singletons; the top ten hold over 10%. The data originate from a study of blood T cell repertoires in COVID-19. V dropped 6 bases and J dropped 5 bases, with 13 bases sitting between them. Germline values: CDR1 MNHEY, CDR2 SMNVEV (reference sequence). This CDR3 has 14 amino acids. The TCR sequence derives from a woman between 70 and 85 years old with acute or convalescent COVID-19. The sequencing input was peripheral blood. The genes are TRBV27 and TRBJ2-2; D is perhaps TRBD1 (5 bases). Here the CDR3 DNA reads TGTGCCAGCAGCCTACAGGTGGGAACCGGGGAGCTGTTTTTT. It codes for CASSLQVGTGELFF.